This T cell receptor (beta chain) came from a study of human T cells and chemical hapten exposure. Study findings and constraints: In the PT1 data, expanded TCR counts showed a positive correlation with patch test score. No change in TCRs above 1 in 1000 frequency was produced by DPC sensitization.

Via MiXCR, TCRdb re-called the RACE reads, giving one row per CDR3 protein. Found here are around 71,000 distinct CDR3 sequences, 9.8% of them singletons; the top ten hold around 3.3%. V was cut by 2 bases and J by 5 bases, with 13 bases left in between. Germline loops: CDR1 SGHAT, CDR2 FQNNGV. The CDR3 is made up of 15 amino acids. Time point described: patch test 1, 2 weeks after DPC sensitization. Treatment of the sample: therapeutic diphenylcyclopropenone sensitization with weekly scalp DPC. The drawing of blood occurred before each patch test was applied. In this sample, this clonotype turned up many times. Its antigen is as yet unknown.

The starting material was whole blood, obtained in connection with sensitization to the hapten diphenylcyclopropenone (DPC). V usage is TRBV11-2 and J usage is TRBJ2-1; D could derive from TRBD1 or TRBD2 (6 bases each). This TCR came from a woman between 40 and 50 years old with alopecia areata. Some clones in this sample may be carry-over from other donors' samples. The CDR3 DNA reads as TGTGCCAGCAGCTTAAACGGGGGCTTCAACAATGAGCAGTTCTTC. It translates to CASSLNGGFNNEQFF.